This TCR beta chain was recorded in a study of tissue T cells after allogeneic stem cell transplantation. CDR3 sequences, V/J genes, frequencies and template counts came from survey-depth TCRbeta sequencing. Profiling relied on immunoSEQ multiplex PCR, and the TCRdb table lists in-frame clones only, not all of them. The sample includes about 1,400 clones, about 50% of them seen just once. Study observations and caveats: TCR repertoires tracked anatomic similarity, regardless of disease or transplant status.

As for time point: mouse harvest day 14 after allogeneic transplant. Each mouse received 10^7 T-cell-depleted marrow cells plus 10^6 splenic CD5+ T cells by tail vein. Tissues came from B6→BALB/c major-mismatch GVHD mice at day 7 or 14. Notes on this clone: Its matching antigen is unknown. Gene names follow the mouse nomenclature. The read ends 1 residue before the CDR3 terminus; that terminus is restored from the germline J gene.

The CDR3 consists of 13 residues. V was clipped by 4 bases and J by 5 bases, with 8 bases between them. CDR1 and CDR2 from the germline V gene are KGHPV and FQNQEV (reference sequence). The material sequenced was liver tissue. The V gene is TRBV26, the J gene TRBJ1-4; D is perhaps TRBD1 (6 bases). The origin of this receptor is a female BALB/c mouse given C57BL/6 T cells with graft-versus-host disease after an allogeneic hematopoietic cell transplant. The CDR3 region is CASSRDKNERLFF. The CDR3 DNA, read in part, is TGTGCCAGCAGTCGGGACAAAAACGAAAGATTATTT. The full variable domain, its missing parts supplied by reference TRBV26 and TRBJ1-4, is NSKVIQTPRYLVKGQGQKAKMRCIPEKGHPVVFWYQQNKNNEFKFLINFQNQEVLQQIDMTEKRFSAECPSNSPCSLEIQSSEAGDSALYLCASSRDKNERLFFGHGTKLSVL.